The rows below give T cell receptor beta chains drawn from one sample of a study of shared clonotypes between healthy human individuals. Profiling relied on immunoSEQ multiplex PCR, and the TCRdb table lists in-frame clones only, not all of them. The table records about 480,000 clones, roughly 85% of them present only once. Specimen: PBMCs. The receptors were gathered from a woman aged 40-49 years in good health. Some clones in this sample may be carry-over from other donors' samples. Each CDR3 is given with its conserved first and last residue. D genes are given only for firm matches. Clone size appears in some rows only: once, few, many, or a class for an expanded clone.

>.|.|TRBV15|TRBJ2-1
CATSRDRVGNEQFF
TGTGCCACCAGCAGAGATAGGGTCGGCAATGAGCAGTTCTTC
>.|TRBD2|TRBV15|TRBJ2-1
CATSRAGGWDNEQFF
TGTGCCACCAGCAGAGCGGGAGGGTGGGACAATGAGCAGTTCTTC
>few|TRBD2|TRBV14|TRBJ2-7
CASSPIGSSGRGFYEQYF
TGTGCCAGCAGCCCAATAGGCTCTAGCGGGAGAGGCTTCTACGAGCAGTACTTC
>.|.|TRBV15|TRBJ2-1
CATSRDRNNEQFF
TGTGCCACCAGCAGAGACAGGAACAATGAGCAGTTCTTC
>.|TRBD2|TRBV4-3|TRBJ2-2
CASSQEAGLAGVFTGELFF
TGCGCCAGCAGCCAAGAGGCGGGGCTAGCGGGAGTATTTACCGGGGAGCTGTTTTTT
>few|TRBD1|TRBV14|TRBJ1-1
CASSRETGYTEAFF
TGTGCCAGCAGCCGAGAGACAGGGTACACTGAAGCTTTCTTT
>.|TRBD1|TRBV10-1|TRBJ1-2
CASSESTGTGLGGYTF
TGCGCCAGCAGTGAGTCAACCGGGACAGGGCTCGGAGGCTACACCTTC
>.|TRBD1|TRBV5-4|TRBJ2-1
CASTPRTGGNEQFF
TGTGCCAGCACCCCCAGGACAGGGGGGAATGAGCAGTTCTTC
>.|TRBD1|TRBV7-9|TRBJ1-4
CASSHGQGTTNEKLFF
TGTGCCAGCAGCCACGGACAGGGGACAACTAATGAAAAACTGTTTTTT
>.|.|TRBV6-1|TRBJ2-7
CASSAPRYEQYF
TGTGCCAGCAGTGCCCCACGATACGAGCAGTACTTC
>.|.|TRBV28|TRBJ2-1
CASSLITSIRNEQFF
TGTGCCAGCAGTTTAATAACGTCAATAAGGAATGAGCAGTTCTTC
>.|TRBD2|TRBV28|TRBJ2-3
CASSPARREGLDTQYF
TGTGCCAGCAGTCCAGCCAGGCGGGAGGGCCTAGATACGCAGTATTTT
>.|.|TRBV6-5|TRBJ1-4
CASSPGSSSGKLFF
TGTGCCAGCAGTCCCGGGTCCTCCTCGGGAAAACTGTTTTTT
>.|.|TRBV2|TRBJ1-2
CASSAQVAYGYTF
TGTGCCAGCAGTGCTCAGGTTGCCTATGGCTACACCTTC
>.|.|TRBV2|TRBJ2-6
CASGVGLVVFGANVLTF
TGTGCCAGCGGTGTGGGACTGGTCGTGTTTGGGGCCAACGTCCTGACTTTC
>once|.|TRBV19|TRBJ2-1
CASSIAYEQFF
TGTGCCAGTAGTATAGCGTATGAGCAGTTCTTC
>once|.|TRBV19|TRBJ2-6
CASSIGYSGANVLTF
TGTGCCAGTAGTATAGGATACTCTGGGGCCAACGTCCTGACTTTC
>.|.|TRBV9|TRBJ2-7
CASSPLAATGEQYF
TGTGCCAGCAGCCCCCTGGCGGCCACGGGGGAGCAGTACTTC
>.|.|TRBV28|TRBJ1-2
CASRFPEEGYTF
TGTGCCAGCAGATTTCCGGAGGAGGGCTACACCTTC
>.|.|TRBV7-8|TRBJ2-7
CASSFAGDPYEQYF
TGTGCCAGCAGCTTCGCAGGGGACCCTTACGAGCAGTACTTC
>many|.|TRBV6-6|TRBJ2-7
CASSSNRVGLGEQYF
TGTGCCAGCAGTTCAAACAGGGTTGGCCTTGGCGAGCAGTACTTC
>.|.|TRBV13|TRBJ2-4
CASSLGARHGNIQYF
TGTGCCAGCAGCTTAGGGGCACGACACGGGAACATTCAGTACTTC
>.|.|TRBV6-1|TRBJ2-7
CAGGTPGRPYEQYF
TGTGCCGGGGGAACCCCGGGCAGACCCTACGAGCAGTACTTC
>.|.|TRBV6-5|TRBJ2-3
CASSPRRGTDTQYF
TGTGCCAGCAGTCCACGGCGGGGCACAGATACGCAGTATTTT
>.|.|TRBV11-2|TRBJ1-6
CASSYENSPLHF
TGTGCCAGCAGCTACGAAAATTCACCCCTCCACTTT
>.|TRBD2|TRBV7-9|TRBJ2-1
CASSPTSGSFNEQFF
TGTGCCAGCAGCCCGACTAGCGGGAGCTTCAATGAGCAGTTCTTC
>.|.|TRBV7-2|TRBJ1-4
CASSPRQGSNEKLFF
TGTGCCAGCAGCCCTCGTCAGGGTTCTAACGAAAAACTGTTTTTT
>few|TRBD2|TRBV5-8|TRBJ2-1
CASSLDGLAANEQFF
TGTGCCAGCAGCTTGGACGGACTAGCAGCCAATGAGCAGTTCTTC
>.|.|TRBV27|TRBJ2-1
CASSLAQDNEQFF
TGTGCCAGCAGTTTAGCGCAAGACAATGAGCAGTTCTTC
>.|.|TRBV7-9|TRBJ2-7
CASSLGRRYEQYF
TGTGCCAGCAGCCTAGGGAGGCGGTACGAGCAGTACTTC
>.|.|TRBV5-8|TRBJ2-5
CASSLWDKETQYF
TGTGCCAGCAGCCTATGGGACAAAGAGACCCAGTACTTC
>.|TRBD1|TRBV18|TRBJ1-4
CASSAGTGTEKLFF
TGTGCCAGCTCGGCCGGGACAGGGACTGAAAAACTGTTTTTT
>few|.|TRBV6-6|TRBJ2-6
CASLGTREANVLTF
TGTGCCAGCCTAGGGACCCGAGAGGCCAACGTCCTGACTTTC
>few|.|TRBV30|TRBJ1-1
CAWSPERLTEAFF
TGTGCCTGGAGTCCTGAGAGGCTAACTGAAGCTTTCTTT
>.|.|TRBV30|TRBJ2-7
CAWSLQGINEQYF
TGTGCCTGGAGTCTTCAGGGAATAAACGAGCAGTACTTC
>.|.|TRBV29-1|TRBJ1-2
CSVSSAGIYGYTF
TGCAGCGTTTCCTCCGCAGGGATCTATGGCTACACCTTC
>few|.|TRBV5-1|TRBJ2-5
CASKKSYGQETQYF
TGCGCCAGCAAGAAGTCCTATGGTCAAGAGACCCAGTACTTC
>.|TRBD2|TRBV7-2|TRBJ2-3
CASSSGLATDTQYF
TGTGCCAGCAGCTCTGGACTAGCGACAGATACGCAGTATTTT
>.|TRBD1|TRBV9|TRBJ1-2
CASSVAQGAESYGYTF
TGTGCCAGCAGCGTAGCTCAGGGGGCGGAAAGCTATGGCTACACCTTC
>.|.|TRBV30|TRBJ2-3
CAWSVWGGTDTQYF
TGTGCCTGGAGTGTATGGGGGGGCACAGATACGCAGTATTTT
>.|.|TRBV23-1|TRBJ1-5
CASSQSGEGHQPQHF
TGCGCCAGCAGTCAATCGGGGGAGGGTCATCAGCCCCAGCATTTT